This T cell receptor (beta chain) was profiled in a study of radiotherapy plus CTLA-4 blockade in lung cancer. Study-level results: Reportedly, early blood T cell clone dynamics best predicted response, with interferon-beta.

V was pared by 4 bases and J by 4 bases, with 15 bases of the junction left unmatched. The CDR3 is 19 amino acids. Germline CDR1 and CDR2: SGHRS and YFSETQ. Focal radiation and CTLA-4 blockade (ipilimumab) were tested in chemo-refractory metastatic non-small-cell lung cancer patients. Profiling relied on immunoSEQ multiplex PCR, and the TCRdb table lists in-frame clones only, not all of them. The data show about 93,000 clones, with 85% to 90% seen just once and 4.9% held by the top ten. About this clone itself: The antigen is undetermined.

The genes are TRBV5-1 and TRBJ2-2; 11 nucleotides line up with TRBD2. The receptor's source is a human donor with non-small cell lung cancer that progressed on radiotherapy plus ipilimumab. Source: peripheral blood, taken from a patient treated with radiotherapy plus ipilimumab. The CDR3 DNA follows: TGCGCCAGCAGCGACCGTAGCGGGAGGGCCCTCTCTGGCACCGGGGAGCTGTTTTTT. Protein: CASSDRSGRALSGTGELFF.